The 18 T cell receptor beta chains listed next were all sequenced from one sample in a study of cytotoxic CD8 clonotypes in ibrutinib-treated CLL. The assay was immunoSEQ multiplex PCR, and TCRdb's table has in-frame clones only and misses some. The repertoire includes around 140,000 clones, around 76% of them detected once, and approximately 5.1% sits in the top ten. The material was PBMCs, obtained after 24 months of ibrutinib treatment. The origin of the receptors is a human donor with chronic lymphocytic leukemia.

This clone was picked up one time. The V call is TRBV18, the J call TRBJ1-1; D gene unclear. The CDR3 sequence is 12 residues long. V was clipped by 3 bases and J by 11 bases, with 13 bases between them. Germline lookup yields CDR1 KGHSH and CDR2 LQKENI. CDR3 DNA sequence: TGTGCCAGCTCACCCCAAGGTGGTTCGGCTTTCTTT. Its protein is CASSPQGGSAFF.

The gene calls are TRBV7-3 and TRBJ2-7, with D uncertain. The CDR3 runs 14 residues. Trimming removed 5 bases from V and 0 bases from J, with 11 bases in between. Per the germline V gene, CDR1 is SGHTA and CDR2 is FQGTGA. DNA for the CDR3: TGTGCCAGCAGCCCCCAGGAAAGCTCCTACGAGCAGTACTTC. Amino acid sequence: CASSPQESSYEQYF. The full variable domain, rest sourced from reference TRBV7-3 and TRBJ2-7, is GAGVSQTPSNKVTEKGKYVELRCDPISGHTALYWYRQSLGQGPEFLIYFQGTGAADDSGLPNDRFFAVRPEGSVSTLKIQRTERGDSAVYLCASSPQESSYEQYFGPGTRLTVT.

This chain links TRBV19 with TRBJ1-5; a possible D gene is TRBD1 (6 bases). The germline V gene has CDR1 LNHDA and CDR2 SQIVND (reference sequence). The CDR3 length is 13 residues. V was pared by 3 bases and J by 6 bases, with 9 bases between. The CDR3 loop is CASSIGRGQPQHF. The CDR3 nucleotides read TGTGCCAGTAGTATCGGCAGGGGTCAGCCCCAGCATTTT.

The chain is built from TRBV23-1 and TRBJ2-2, with 9 bases lining up with TRBD1. TRBV23-1 carries the ORF label, with uncertain function. With 0 bases clipped from V and 0 bases from J, the junction kept 8 bases outside the gene matches. The CDR3 has 19 amino acids. The CDR3 DNA reads TGCGCCAGCAGTCAATCTTGGGAACGACAGGGGGCGAACACCGGGGAGCTGTTTTTT. It translates to CASSQSWERQGANTGELFF.

The V and J genes are TRBV14 and TRBJ2-7; D gene ambiguous. V lost 1 base and J lost 3, with 7 bases in between. The length of the CDR3 is 13 residues. CDR1 and CDR2 (germline): SGHDN, FVKESK. CDR3 residues: CASSQGLVYEQYF. CDR3 DNA: TGTGCCAGCAGCCAAGGGCTGGTCTACGAGCAGTACTTC.

The gene calls are TRBV29-1 and TRBJ2-2, with 7 bases identical to TRBD1. Germline CDR1 reads SQVTM; CDR2 reads ANQGSEA. CDR3 length: 14 amino acids. The junction had 9 bases not matched to a gene; V was cut back by 7 bases and J by 4 bases. The CDR3 reads CSAKGGGGTGELFF. The CDR3 DNA sequence: TGCAGCGCCAAAGGGGGCGGTGGCACCGGGGAGCTGTTTTTT.

The chain joins TRBV20-1 to TRBJ2-7; D call uncertain. From germline, CDR1 is DFQATT and CDR2 SNEGSKA (reference sequence). The CDR3 has 11 amino acids. Trimming cost V 3 bases and J 0 bases, with 3 bases left between them. CDR3 sequence: CSARRSYEQYF. The CDR3, as DNA: TGCAGTGCTAGGCGCTCCTACGAGCAGTACTTC.

Remarks on this clone: Other nucleotide sequences from this sample produce the same CDR3. This chain joins TRBV18 and TRBJ1-1, with D unclear. The germline V gene has CDR1 KGHSH and CDR2 LQKENI. V lost 1 base to trimming and J lost 0 bases, with 6 bases between them. This CDR3 is 14 amino acids long. This CDR3 is CASSPLGVNTEAFF. The CDR3 coding sequence is TGTGCCAGCTCACCACTTGGGGTGAACACTGAAGCTTTCTTT.

The chain carries TRBV7-9 and TRBJ1-4; unclear D gene. With 6 bases removed from V and 6 bases from J, the gap between germline ends came to 17 bases. Germline CDR1 reads SEHNR; CDR2 reads FQNEAQ (reference sequence). The CDR3 extends over 15 amino acids. CDR3 sequence (DNA): TGTGCCAGCAGTACCGGGAGGACGGTCTATGAAAAACTGTTTTTT. Protein: CASSTGRTVYEKLFF.

The chain links TRBV6-5 to TRBJ2-7; D unclear. Germline loops: CDR1 MNHEY, CDR2 SVGAGI. The CDR3 runs to 15 residues. V gave up 0 bases and J gave up 5 bases, with 14 bases separating them. The CDR3 coding sequence is TGTGCCAGCAGTTACTCGAAGTTGGGGTCCCACGAGCAGTACTTC. Protein: CASSYSKLGSHEQYF.

This chain uses TRBV14 with TRBJ2-3; D unresolved. CDR1 and CDR2 from the germline V gene are SGHDN and FVKESK. The CDR3 is 12 residues long. Trimming took 0 bases from V and 6 from J, leaving 4 bases between them. The CDR3 DNA follows: TGTGCCAGCAGCCAAGAGGGGGATACGCAGTATTTT. Amino acid sequence: CASSQEGDTQYF.

This clone was recorded once. V is TRBV6-4 and J is TRBJ2-1; the D is unclear. V was trimmed by 3 bases and J by 4 bases, leaving 10 bases between them. The germline V gene encodes CDR1 MRHNA and CDR2 SNTAGT. There are 14 residues in the CDR3. The CDR3 loop reads CASSEDGRYNEQFF. As DNA, the CDR3 is TGTGCCAGCAGTGAGGACGGGCGATACAATGAGCAGTTCTTC.

The V gene is TRBV14, the J gene TRBJ1-1; D is unclear. Trimming took 5 bases from V and 4 from J, leaving 8 bases between them. Germline-derived CDR1 and CDR2 are SGHDN and FVKESK. CDR3 length: 12 residues. The DNA of the CDR3 is TGTGCCAGCAGCTGGGCGAGCACTGAAGCTTTCTTT. Residues: CASSWASTEAFF.

The V and J genes are TRBV28 and TRBJ1-1; possibly TRBD1 for D (6 bases). Trimming removed 4 bases at V and 7 bases at J, with 13 bases between. Germline lookup yields CDR1 MDHEN and CDR2 SYDVKM. The CDR3 consists of 13 residues. CDR3 nucleotide sequence: TGTGCCAGCAGTTGGGGACAAGGCCTTGAAGCTTTCTTT. Translating gives CASSWGQGLEAFF.

The gene calls are TRBV28 and TRBJ2-7; D is unclear. The V gene lost 7 bases and the J gene lost 0 bases, with 19 bases spanning the gap. Per germline, CDR1 MDHEN and CDR2 SYDVKM. The CDR3 is made up of 16 amino acids. The CDR3 DNA follows: TGTGCCAGCACCCCGGCCCTGCGGACCCGCTCCTACGAGCAGTACTTC. It is translated as CASTPALRTRSYEQYF. Full variable domain (remainder filled in from reference TRBV28 and TRBJ2-7): DVKVTQSSRYLVKRTGEKVFLECVQDMDHENMFWYRQDPGLGLRLIYFSYDVKMKEKGDIPEGYSVSREKKERFSLILESASTNQTSMYLCASTPALRTRSYEQYFGPGTRLTVT.

The V and J genes are TRBV7-2 and TRBJ2-7, with 7 bases matching TRBD1. V was clipped by 3 bases and J by 3 bases; unmatched bases: 2. The CDR3 contains 13 residues. CDR1 and CDR2 from the germline V gene are SGHTA and FQGNSA. CDR3 DNA: TGTGCCAGCAGCTTTACAGGGGTCTACGAGCAGTACTTC. The encoded protein is CASSFTGVYEQYF.

The V call is TRBV5-1, the J call TRBJ2-2; 9 positions agree with TRBD1. V lost 4 bases, J lost 8 bases, and 6 bases stayed unmatched. Germline V gives CDR1 SGHRS, CDR2 YFSETQ. The CDR3 is made up of 14 amino acids. In nucleotides, the CDR3 is TGCGCCAGCAGCCAGGGACAGGGTCTAGGGGAGCTGTTTTTT. Its protein is CASSQGQGLGELFF.

This clone was detected a few times. The V and J genes are TRBV7-2 and TRBJ1-6, with D unresolved. This CDR3 has 13 residues. V lost 7 bases, J lost 8 bases, and 12 bases lay in between. CDR1 and CDR2 (germline): SGHTA, FQGNSA. The CDR3 region has the DNA TGTGCCAGCACCCCCGGGAGAGATTCACCCCTCCACTTT. This codes for CASTPGRDSPLHF.